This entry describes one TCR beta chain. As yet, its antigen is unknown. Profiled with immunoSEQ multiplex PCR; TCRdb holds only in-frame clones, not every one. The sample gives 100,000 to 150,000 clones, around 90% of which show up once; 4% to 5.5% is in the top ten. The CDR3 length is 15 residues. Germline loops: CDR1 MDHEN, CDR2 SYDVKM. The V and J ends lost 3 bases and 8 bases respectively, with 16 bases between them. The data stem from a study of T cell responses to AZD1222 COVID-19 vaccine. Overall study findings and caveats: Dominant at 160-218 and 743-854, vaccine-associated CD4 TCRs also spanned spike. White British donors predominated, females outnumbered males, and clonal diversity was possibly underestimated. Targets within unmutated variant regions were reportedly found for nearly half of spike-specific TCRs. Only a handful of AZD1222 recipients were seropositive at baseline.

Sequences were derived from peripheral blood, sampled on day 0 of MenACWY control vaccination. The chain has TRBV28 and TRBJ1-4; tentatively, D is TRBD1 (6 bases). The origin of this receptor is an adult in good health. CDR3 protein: CASSFGQGIREKLFF. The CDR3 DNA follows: TGTGCCAGCAGTTTTGGGCAGGGGATTAGAGAAAAACTGTTTTTT.